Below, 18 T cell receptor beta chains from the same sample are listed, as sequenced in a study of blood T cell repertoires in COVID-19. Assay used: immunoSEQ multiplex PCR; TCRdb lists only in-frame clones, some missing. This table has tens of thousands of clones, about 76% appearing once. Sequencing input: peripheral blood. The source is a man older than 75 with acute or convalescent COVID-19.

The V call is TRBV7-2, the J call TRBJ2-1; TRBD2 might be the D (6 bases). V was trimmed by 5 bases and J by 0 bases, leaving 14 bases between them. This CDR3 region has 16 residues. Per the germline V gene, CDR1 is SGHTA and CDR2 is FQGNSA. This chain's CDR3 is CASSRNLATSYNEQFF. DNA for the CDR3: TGTGCCAGCAGCCGGAATCTAGCGACCTCCTACAATGAGCAGTTCTTC.

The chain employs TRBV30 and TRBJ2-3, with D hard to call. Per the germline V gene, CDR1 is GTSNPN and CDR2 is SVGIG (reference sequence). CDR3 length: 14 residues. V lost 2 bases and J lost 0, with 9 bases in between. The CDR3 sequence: CAWSSSTSTDTQYF. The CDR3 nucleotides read TGTGCCTGGAGTTCATCCACTAGCACAGATACGCAGTATTTT.

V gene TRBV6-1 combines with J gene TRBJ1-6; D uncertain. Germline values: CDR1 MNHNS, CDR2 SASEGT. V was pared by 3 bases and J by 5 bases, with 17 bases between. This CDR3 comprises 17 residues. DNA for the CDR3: TGTGCCAGCAGTGATCAGACGGCGGTGCGACATAATTCACCCCTCCACTTT. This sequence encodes CASSDQTAVRHNSPLHF.

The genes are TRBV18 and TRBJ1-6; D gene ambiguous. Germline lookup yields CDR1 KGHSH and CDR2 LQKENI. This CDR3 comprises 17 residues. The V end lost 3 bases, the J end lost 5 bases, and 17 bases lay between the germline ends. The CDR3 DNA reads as TGTGCCAGCTCACCGACACCCTCCTCTCCTAATAATTCACCCCTCCACTTT. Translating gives CASSPTPSSPNNSPLHF.

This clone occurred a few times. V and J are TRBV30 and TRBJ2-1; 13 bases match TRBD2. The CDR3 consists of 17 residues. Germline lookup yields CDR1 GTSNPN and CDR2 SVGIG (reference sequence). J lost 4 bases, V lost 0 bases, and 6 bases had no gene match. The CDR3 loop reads CAWSVLGTSGKYNEQFF. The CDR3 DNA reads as TGTGCCTGGAGTGTACTCGGGACTAGCGGGAAGTACAATGAGCAGTTCTTC.

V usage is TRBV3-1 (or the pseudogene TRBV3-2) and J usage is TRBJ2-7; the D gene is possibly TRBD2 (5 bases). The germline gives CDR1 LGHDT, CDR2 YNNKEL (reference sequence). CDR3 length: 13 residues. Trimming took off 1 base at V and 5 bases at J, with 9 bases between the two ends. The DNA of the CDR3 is TGTGCCAGCAGCCAAGGTGGAGGCGACGAGCAGTACTTC. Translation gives CASSQGGGDEQYF.

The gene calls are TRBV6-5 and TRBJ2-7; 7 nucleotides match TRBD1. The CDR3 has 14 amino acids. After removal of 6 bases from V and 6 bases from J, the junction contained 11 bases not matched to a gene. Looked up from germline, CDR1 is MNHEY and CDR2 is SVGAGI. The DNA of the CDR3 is TGTGCCAGCAGCCCCCTTGGGAACAGGGGCGAGCAGTACTTC. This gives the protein CASSPLGNRGEQYF.

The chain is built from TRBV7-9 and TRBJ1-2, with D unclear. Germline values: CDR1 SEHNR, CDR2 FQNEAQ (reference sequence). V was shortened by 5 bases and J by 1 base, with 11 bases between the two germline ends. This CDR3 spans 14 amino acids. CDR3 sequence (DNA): TGTGCCAGCAGCCACGGCGGGAATAACTATGGCTACACCTTC. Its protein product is CASSHGGNNYGYTF.

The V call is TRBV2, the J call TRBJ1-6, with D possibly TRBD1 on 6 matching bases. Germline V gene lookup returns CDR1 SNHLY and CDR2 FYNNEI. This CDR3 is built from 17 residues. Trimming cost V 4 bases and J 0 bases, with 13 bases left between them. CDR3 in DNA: TGTGCCAGCAGTGCGGGGGGGCGTAGCTCCTATAATTCACCCCTCCACTTT. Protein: CASSAGGRSSYNSPLHF. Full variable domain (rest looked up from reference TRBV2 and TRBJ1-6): EPEVTQTPSHQVTQMGQEVILRCVPISNHLYFYWYRQILGQKVEFLVSFYNNEISEKSEIFDDQFSVERPDGSNFTLKIRSTKLEDSAMYFCASSAGGRSSYNSPLHFGNGTRLTVT.

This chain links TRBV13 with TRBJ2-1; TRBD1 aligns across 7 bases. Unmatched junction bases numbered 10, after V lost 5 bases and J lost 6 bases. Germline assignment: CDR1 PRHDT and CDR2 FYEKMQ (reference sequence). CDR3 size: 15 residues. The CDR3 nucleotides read TGTGCCAGCAGCCGACAGGGTCCCCGAAGCAATGAGCAGTTCTTC. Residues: CASSRQGPRSNEQFF.

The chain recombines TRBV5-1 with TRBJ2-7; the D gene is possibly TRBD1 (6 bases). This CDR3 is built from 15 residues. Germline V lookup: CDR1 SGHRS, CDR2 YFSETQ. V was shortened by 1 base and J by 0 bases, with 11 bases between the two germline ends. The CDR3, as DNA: TGCGCCAGCAGCTTGAGGGGGACGGACTCCTACGAGCAGTACTTC. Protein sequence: CASSLRGTDSYEQYF.

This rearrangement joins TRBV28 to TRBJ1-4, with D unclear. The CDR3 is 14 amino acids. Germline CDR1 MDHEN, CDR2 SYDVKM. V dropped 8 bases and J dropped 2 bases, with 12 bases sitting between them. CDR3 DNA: TGTGCCAGCGAGGGATCGGCGACTAATGAAAAACTGTTTTTT. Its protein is CASEGSATNEKLFF.

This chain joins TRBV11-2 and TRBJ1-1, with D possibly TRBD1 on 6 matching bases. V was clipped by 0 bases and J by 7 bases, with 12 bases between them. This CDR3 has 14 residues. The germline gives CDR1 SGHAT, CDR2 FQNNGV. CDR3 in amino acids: CASSLDNWTVEAFF. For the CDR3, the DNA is TGTGCCAGCAGCTTAGATAACTGGACAGTTGAAGCTTTCTTT. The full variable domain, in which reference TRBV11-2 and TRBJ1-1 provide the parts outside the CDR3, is EAGVAQSPRYKIIEKRQSVAFWCNPISGHATLYWYQQILGQGPKLLIQFQNNGVVDDSQLPKDRFSAERLKGVDSTLKIQPAKLEDSAVYLCASSLDNWTVEAFFGQGTRLTVV.

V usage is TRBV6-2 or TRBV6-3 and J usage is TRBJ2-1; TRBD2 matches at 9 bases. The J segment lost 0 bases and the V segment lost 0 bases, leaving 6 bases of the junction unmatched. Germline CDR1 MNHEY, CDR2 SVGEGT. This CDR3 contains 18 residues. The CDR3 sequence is CASSYSIGSGSSYNEQFF. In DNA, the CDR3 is TGTGCCAGCAGTTACTCGATAGGTAGCGGGAGCTCCTACAATGAGCAGTTCTTC.

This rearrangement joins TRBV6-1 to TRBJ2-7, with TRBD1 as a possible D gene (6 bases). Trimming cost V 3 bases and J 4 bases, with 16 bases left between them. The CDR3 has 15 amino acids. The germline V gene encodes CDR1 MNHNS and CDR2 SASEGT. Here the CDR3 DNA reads TGTGCCAGCAGTGAGGGGTCAGGGACACTATACGAGCAGTACTTC. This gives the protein CASSEGSGTLYEQYF.

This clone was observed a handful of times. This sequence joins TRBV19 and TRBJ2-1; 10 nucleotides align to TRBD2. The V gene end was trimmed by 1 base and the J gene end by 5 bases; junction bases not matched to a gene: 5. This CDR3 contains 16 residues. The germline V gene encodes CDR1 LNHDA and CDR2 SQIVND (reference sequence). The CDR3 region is CASSIGILAGNNEQFF. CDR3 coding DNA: TGTGCCAGTAGTATAGGCATACTAGCGGGAAACAATGAGCAGTTCTTC.

The CDR3 DNA reads as TGCGCCAGCAGCTTTGGGCCAGTTCCTTTCTACGAGCAGTACTTC. The encoded protein is CASSFGPVPFYEQYF. The rearrangement links TRBV5-1 to TRBJ2-7, with D hard to call. This CDR3 has 15 residues. The germline V gene has CDR1 SGHRS and CDR2 YFSETQ. Trimming took 2 bases from V and 3 from J, leaving 15 bases between them. Looking up the rest from reference TRBV5-1 and TRBJ2-7 gives the full variable domain: KAGVTQTPRYLIKTRGQQVTLSCSPISGHRSVSWYQQTPGQGLQFLFEYFSETQRNKGNFPGRFSGRQFSNSRSEMNVSTLELGDSALYLCASSFGPVPFYEQYFGPGTRLTVT.

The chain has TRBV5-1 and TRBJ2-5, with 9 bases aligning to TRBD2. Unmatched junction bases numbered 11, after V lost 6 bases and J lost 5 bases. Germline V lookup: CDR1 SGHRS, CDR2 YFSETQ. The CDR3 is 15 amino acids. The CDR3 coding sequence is TGCGCCAGCACCGGGGCGGGAGGGCTTTGGGAGACCCAGTACTTC. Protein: CASTGAGGLWETQYF.